The entry below gives a single TCR beta chain sequence along with its context. When the RNA was reverse transcribed, random hexamers were used with an input of about 0.5 to 1 ug. Multiplex PCR with immunoSEQ amplified the TCR beta CDR3 across 54 Vbeta and 13 Jbeta. TCRdb reanalysed the immunoSEQ multiplex PCR reads using MiXCR and keeps one entry per CDR3 protein. The table lists 80,000 or so distinct CDR3 sequences, just under 95% of them singletons. The data are from a study of CD8 T cells in Susac syndrome. The control participants were healthy donors, and these controls were matched with respect to both age and sex. The CD8+ and CD4+ T cells were isolated magnetically using a negative isolation approach, whereas the TEMRA cells were enriched by FACS. Trimming took off 7 bases at V and 5 bases at J, with 11 bases between the two ends. This CDR3 has 12 residues.

This TCR derives from a human donor in good health. J is TRBJ1-2 and V is TRBV12-3 or TRBV12-4; a weak D match, TRBD1 (5 bases). The sequencing input was CD8+ T cells from PBMCs. CDR3 protein: CASNQRGYGYTF. CDR3 DNA sequence: TGTGCCAGCAACCAAAGGGGATATGGCTACACCTTC.